These 28 T cell receptor beta chains were sequenced from one sample in a study of response to subunit inactivated influenza vaccine. TCRdb re-analysed the RT-PCR reads in MiXCR, keeping a single row per CDR3 protein. The repertoire holds over 150,000 distinct CDR3 sequences, about 11% seen once, with over 10% in the top ten. Here the sequenced sample was non-naive T cells sorted from PBMCs, taken roughly 45 days after vaccination. These receptors all stem from a man in his fifties or sixties who received an inactivated influenza vaccine.

This clonotype was seen a few times. The rearrangement uses TRBV20-1 and TRBJ1-2; possibly TRBD1 for D (5 bases). The germline V gene encodes CDR1 DFQATT and CDR2 SNEGSKA (reference sequence). The CDR3 spans 12 residues. V lost 5 bases, J lost 4 bases, and 11 bases lay in between. CDR3: CSAEGRAYGYTF. For the CDR3, the DNA is TGCAGTGCTGAGGGGCGGGCCTATGGCTACACCTTC.

This clonotype was seen repeatedly, ten times or more. J is TRBJ2-3 and V is TRBV27, with a possible D match to TRBD2 (6 bases). From germline, CDR1 is MNHEY and CDR2 SMNVEV (reference sequence). V was clipped by 6 bases and J by 2 bases, with 12 bases between them. The CDR3 has 14 amino acids. This chain's CDR3 is CASSFAGSTDTQYF. CDR3 DNA: TGTGCCAGCAGCTTTGCGGGGTCCACAGATACGCAGTATTTT.

This clonotype has at least ten counts. The chain joins TRBV12-3 or TRBV12-4 to TRBJ2-1, with 7 nucleotides matching TRBD2. Unmatched junction bases numbered 12, after V lost 5 bases and J lost 5 bases. The CDR3 runs to 16 residues. The CDR3, as DNA: TGTGCCAGCAGTCTATCGTCGGGGGGTGTTAACAATGAGCAGTTCTTC. This gives the protein CASSLSSGGVNNEQFF.

This clonotype was recorded at least ten times. V gene TRBV10-3 combines with J gene TRBJ2-1; 7 bases are a match to TRBD1. Germline V gene data show CDR1 as ENHRY and CDR2 as SYGVKD. This CDR3 comprises 14 residues. The ends lost 9 bases at V and 8 bases at J; junction bases unmatched: 13. As DNA, the CDR3 is TGTGCCATTGGGGTGGGCAGGGGGACCGATGAGCAGTTCTTC. Its translation: CAIGVGRGTDEQFF.

The chain combines TRBV7-2 with TRBJ1-2; no clear D gene. The ends were cut back, 4 bases at V and 5 bases at J, with 8 bases in the middle. Germline V gene lookup returns CDR1 SGHTA and CDR2 FQGNSA. The CDR3 length is 12 residues. CDR3 in amino acids: CASSSTWYGYTF. For the CDR3, the DNA is TGTGCCAGCAGCTCTACTTGGTATGGCTACACCTTC.

The rearrangement uses TRBV28 and TRBJ2-7, with TRBD2 identical over 7 bases. The length of the CDR3 is 14 residues. Per germline, CDR1 MDHEN and CDR2 SYDVKM. The V gene end was trimmed by 8 bases and the J gene end by 2 bases; junction bases not matched to a gene: 9. The CDR3 DNA reads TGTGCCAGCGGACAAGCGGGGCCCCCCTACGAGCAGTACTTC. This sequence encodes CASGQAGPPYEQYF.

The rearrangement links TRBV28 to TRBJ1-2, with 10 positions matching TRBD1. There are 16 residues in the CDR3. CDR1 is MDHEN, CDR2 SYDVKM, per germline. Losses at the gene ends were 5 bases for V and 5 bases for J; bases not matched to a gene: 11. CDR3: CASSEETGGAWYGYTF. CDR3 nucleotide sequence: TGTGCCAGCAGTGAGGAGACAGGGGGCGCGTGGTATGGCTACACCTTC.

The table lists this clonotype with a few counts. The chain employs TRBV20-1 and TRBJ2-7; TRBD1 or TRBD2 may be the D gene (6 bases each). Trimming shortened V by 0 bases and J by 3 bases, and 12 bases separated the two germline ends. The germline gives CDR1 DFQATT, CDR2 SNEGSKA (reference sequence). The CDR3 runs to 14 residues. The CDR3 here is CSARDWGADYEQYF. The CDR3 region has the DNA TGCAGTGCTAGAGATTGGGGGGCTGACTACGAGCAGTACTTC.

V is TRBV7-9 and J is TRBJ2-7; 12 bases fit TRBD2. The length of the CDR3 is 16 residues. From germline, CDR1 is SEHNR and CDR2 FQNEAQ (reference sequence). J gave up 1 base and V 5 bases, and 6 bases lay outside the gene matches. The CDR3 region is CASSPLAGGMSYEQYF. CDR3 bases: TGTGCCAGCAGCCCCCTAGCGGGAGGGATGTCCTACGAGCAGTACTTC.

This clonotype showed up just a few times. The chain combines TRBV6-1 with TRBJ2-7; D might be TRBD1 (5 bases). V was shortened by 0 bases and J by 0 bases, with 15 bases between the two germline ends. The CDR3 is 17 amino acids. The germline CDR1 and CDR2 sequences are MNHNS and SASEGT. CDR3 sequence reads: CASSEASARADSYEQYF. The CDR3 region has the DNA TGTGCCAGCAGTGAAGCGTCTGCCAGGGCGGACTCCTACGAGCAGTACTTC.

This clonotype was detected only a few times. This rearrangement joins TRBV7-9 to TRBJ2-3, with TRBD2 matching 14 bases. Germline-derived CDR1 and CDR2 are SEHNR and FQNEAQ (reference sequence). J lost 2 bases, V lost 4 bases, and 2 bases had no gene match. This CDR3 contains 16 residues. The DNA of the CDR3 is TGTGCCAGCAGCTGGGGACTAGCGGGGGCCACAGATACGCAGTATTTT. Translation: CASSWGLAGATDTQYF.

This clonotype turned up a few times. The chain links TRBV6-1 to TRBJ2-6; maybe TRBD2 (5 bases). Per the germline V gene, CDR1 is MNHNS and CDR2 is SASEGT. CDR3 size: 17 residues. Trimming stripped 8 bases from V and 2 bases from J, with 19 bases between. CDR3 nucleotide sequence: TGTGCCAGCGCTAAAAGCGTAGGAGGCGCTGGGGCCAACGTCCTGACTTTC. Residues: CASAKSVGGAGANVLTF.

In its sample, this clonotype was seen many times. The chain uses TRBV6-4 and TRBJ2-7; no clear D. Germline values: CDR1 MRHNA, CDR2 SNTAGT. V lost 6 bases and J lost 3, with 9 bases in between. The CDR3 runs to 12 residues. This chain's CDR3 is CASRNRVYEQYF. CDR3 nucleotides: TGTGCCAGCAGAAACAGAGTCTACGAGCAGTACTTC.

This clonotype was found many times. The chain has TRBV5-5 and TRBJ2-7; D not resolved. CDR1 is SGHKS, CDR2 YYEKEE, per germline (reference sequence). The V gene lost 0 bases and the J gene lost 0 bases, with 16 bases spanning the gap. This CDR3 contains 17 residues. CDR3 residues: CASSLGSALFGSYEQYF. DNA of the CDR3: TGTGCCAGCAGCTTGGGGAGTGCTCTCTTTGGCTCCTACGAGCAGTACTTC.

This clonotype was counted a few times. The chain is built from TRBV7-9 and TRBJ2-1; tentatively, D is TRBD2 (5 bases). Germline assignment: CDR1 SEHNR and CDR2 FQNEAQ (reference sequence). This CDR3 region has 17 residues. Trimming took 2 bases from V and 7 from J, leaving 21 bases between them. CDR3 amino acids: CASSLPGLGLRGNEQFF. The CDR3 DNA reads as TGTGCCAGCAGCTTACCCGGACTGGGATTGAGAGGGAATGAGCAGTTCTTC.

This clonotype appeared many times. The chain has TRBV20-1 and TRBJ1-4; D is possibly TRBD1 (5 bases). Looked up from germline, CDR1 is DFQATT and CDR2 is SNEGSKA (reference sequence). The CDR3 has 15 residues. V was clipped by 0 bases and J by 8 bases, with 16 bases between them. The CDR3 DNA reads TGCAGTGCTAGAGATGGTCAGGGTCTCCGGGAAAAACTGTTTTTT. Translation: CSARDGQGLREKLFF.

This clonotype was observed a few times. This chain joins TRBV28 and TRBJ2-7; 8 positions agree with TRBD1. Germline V lookup: CDR1 MDHEN, CDR2 SYDVKM. V lost 3 bases, J lost 1 base, and 2 bases stayed unmatched. This CDR3 has 14 residues. The CDR3 protein is CASSFTGGSYEQYF. DNA for the CDR3: TGTGCCAGCAGTTTTACAGGGGGTTCCTACGAGCAGTACTTC.

This rearrangement joins TRBV10-1 to TRBJ2-7, with unresolved D. Deletions cut 3 bases from V and 4 bases from J, with 7 bases between. The germline gives CDR1 WNHNN, CDR2 SYGVQD (reference sequence). This CDR3 region has 12 residues. CDR3 coding DNA: TGCGCCAGCAGTGAAGGTCAATACGAGCAGTACTTC. Its protein is CASSEGQYEQYF.

This chain uses TRBV2 with TRBJ1-5; weak D call: TRBD1 (5 bases). The germline gives CDR1 SNHLY, CDR2 FYNNEI. This CDR3 region has 14 residues. V was pared by 6 bases and J by 3 bases, with 12 bases between. CDR3 residues: CASRRDGNNQPQHF. CDR3 sequence (DNA): TGTGCCAGCAGGAGGGACGGAAACAATCAGCCCCAGCATTTT.

In its sample, this clonotype was seen many times. The chain joins TRBV7-2 to TRBJ2-2; tentative D call: TRBD1 (6 bases). Trimming pared 1 base from V and 4 bases from J, leaving 7 bases between. The CDR3 is 14 amino acids. Germline V CDR1 and CDR2: SGHTA, FQGNSA. The CDR3: CASSLVQGTGELFF. The CDR3 nucleotides are TGTGCCAGCAGCTTAGTACAGGGCACCGGGGAGCTGTTTTTT.

Many counts were recorded for this clonotype. The V and J genes are TRBV7-2 and TRBJ2-3, with 8 bases matching TRBD2. V lost 3 bases, J lost 5 bases, and 7 bases stayed unmatched. The CDR3 is 15 residues long. Germline V lookup: CDR1 SGHTA, CDR2 FQGNSA. The CDR3 nucleotides are TGTGCCAGCAGCTTTAACGGGGGGGCCATAGATACGCAGTATTTT. Encoded protein: CASSFNGGAIDTQYF.

This clonotype was seen at least ten times. The chain carries TRBV6-2 or TRBV6-3 and TRBJ1-5; maybe TRBD1 (5 bases). V was trimmed by 0 bases and J by 4 bases, leaving 25 bases between them. This CDR3 comprises 20 residues. The germline V gene encodes CDR1 MNHEY and CDR2 SVGEGT. The CDR3 spells CASSYSIVVQGDPLNQPQHF. In DNA form, the CDR3 reads TGTGCCAGCAGTTACTCGATCGTCGTTCAGGGAGACCCGTTAAATCAGCCCCAGCATTTT.

This clonotype occurred many times. The chain is built from TRBV10-3 and TRBJ2-2; D uncertain. This CDR3 is 14 amino acids long. Trimming pared 5 bases from V and 4 bases from J, leaving 11 bases between. The germline gives CDR1 ENHRY, CDR2 SYGVKD. CDR3 amino acids: CAISPVAGTGELFF. As DNA, the CDR3 is TGTGCCATCAGTCCGGTAGCAGGCACCGGGGAGCTGTTTTTT.

The rearrangement joins TRBV5-1 to TRBJ2-7; D is undetermined. Germline V lookup: CDR1 SGHRS, CDR2 YFSETQ. This CDR3 contains 14 residues. Trimming removed 2 bases from V and 0 bases from J, with 9 bases in between. The CDR3 loop is CASSFGPASYEQYF. DNA for the CDR3: TGCGCCAGCAGCTTCGGGCCCGCCTCCTACGAGCAGTACTTC.

This clonotype was detected ten times or more. This chain uses TRBV6-2 or TRBV6-3 with TRBJ2-2; TRBD1 matches 10 bases. From germline, CDR1 is MNHEY and CDR2 SVGEGT. V lost 3 bases, J lost 5 bases, and 6 bases stayed unmatched. The CDR3 totals 16 residues. The CDR3 reads CASSYPGQGNTGELFF. The CDR3 DNA reads TGTGCCAGCAGTTATCCGGGACAGGGGAATACCGGGGAGCTGTTTTTT.

The CDR3 loop reads CASSKQANPYEQYF. The CDR3 nucleotides are TGTGCCAGCAGCAAACAGGCTAACCCCTACGAGCAGTACTTC. The rearrangement links TRBV9 to TRBJ2-7; D is perhaps TRBD1 (5 bases). CDR1 and CDR2 from the germline V gene are SGDLS and YYNGEE. This CDR3 spans 14 amino acids. The V end lost 4 bases, the J end lost 2 bases, and 13 bases lay between the germline ends.

In this sample, this clonotype turned up a few times. This sequence joins TRBV6-1 and TRBJ2-1, with a tentative D call TRBD1 (6 bases). This CDR3 is 14 amino acids long. V was clipped by 8 bases and J by 2 bases, with 13 bases between them. Looked up from germline, CDR1 is MNHNS and CDR2 is SASEGT. Here the CDR3 reads CASGPGHPYNEQFF. DNA for the CDR3: TGTGCCAGCGGCCCGGGACACCCCTACAATGAGCAGTTCTTC.

This clonotype showed up many times. The junction departs from germline at one end; a sequencing error may be responsible. This chain joins TRBV7-2 and TRBJ2-5; D is tentatively TRBD1 or TRBD2 (5 bases each). CDR1 and CDR2 (germline): SGHTA, FQGNSA. The CDR3 is 12 amino acids. The chain's CDR3 is CASTLGTETQYF. For the CDR3, the DNA is TGTGCCAGCACCTTAGGGACAGAGACCCAGTACTTC.